A selection of T cell receptor beta chains follows, all from one sample in a study of blood T cells in healthy people across ages. In TCRdb, the 5' RACE reads were re-called with MiXCR into one record per CDR3 protein. The data show some 800,000 distinct CDR3 sequences, with roughly 25% seen just once and around 3.6% held by the top ten. The sample was also linked to a second study, of T cells of mothers and their children.

The specimen sequenced was blood. Every receptor here comes from a boy younger than 18 in good health. Both conserved end residues are part of each CDR3. The D gene is left open where the match is weak. Clone sizes are given selectively: once, few, many, or a class where the clone is expanded.

v_call,j_call,clone_size,d_call,cdr3_nt,cdr3_aa
TRBV2,TRBJ2-1,NA,TRBD1,TGTGCCAGCAATCGGGGACAGGAGTACGTCGTCAATGAGCAGTTCTTC,CASNRGQEYVVNEQFF
TRBV12-3/TRBV12-4,TRBJ2-3,NA,NA,TGTGCCAGCAGTTTGGCCAGGGTGACTACAGATACGCAGTATTTT,CASSLARVTTDTQYF
TRBV12-3/TRBV12-4,TRBJ2-7,NA,TRBD2,TGTGCCAGCAGACGGACTAGCGGGAGTTACGAGCAGTACTTC,CASRRTSGSYEQYF
TRBV4-3,TRBJ2-3,many,TRBD2,TGCGCCAGCAGCCAAGATGCGGGGGGGGTCACAGATACGCAGTATTTT,CASSQDAGGVTDTQYF
TRBV15,TRBJ1-3,NA,NA,TGTGCCACCAGCACTCTAGGGGGCTCTGGAAACACCATATATTTT,CATSTLGGSGNTIYF
TRBV20-1,TRBJ2-5,NA,TRBD2,TGCAGTGCTAGAGATCTAGCGGGGGTTGTAGAGACCCAGTACTTC,CSARDLAGVVETQYF
TRBV12-3/TRBV12-4,TRBJ2-7,NA,NA,TGTGCCAGCAGACCGACAGGTTCTACGGAGCAGTACTTC,CASRPTGSTEQYF
TRBV28,TRBJ2-5,once,NA,TGTGCCAGCAGTCACCGTTCCCGGGGGGCGGTAGAGACCCAGTACTTC,CASSHRSRGAVETQYF
TRBV4-3,TRBJ1-2,NA,TRBD1,TGCGCCAGCAGCCAAGATAGGGTACAGGGGTACTACACCTTC,CASSQDRVQGYYTF
TRBV19,TRBJ1-2,NA,TRBD1,TGTGCCAGTAGCGACAGGGGGGCCTCCTATGGCTACACCTTC,CASSDRGASYGYTF
TRBV12-3/TRBV12-4,TRBJ2-5,NA,TRBD1,TGTGCCAGCAGTGCGGGACAGGGTAGATTGGAGACCCAGTACTTC,CASSAGQGRLETQYF
TRBV12-3/TRBV12-4,TRBJ2-7,NA,NA,TGTGCCAGCAGTCTATATATGGACGAGCAGTACTTC,CASSLYMDEQYF
TRBV30,TRBJ1-2,NA,NA,TGTGCCTGTATGCGGTCCATTCTTGGCTACACCTTC,CACMRSILGYTF
TRBV11-2,TRBJ2-2,NA,NA,TGTGCCAGCAGCCGGACCAATTCGGACACCGGGGAGCTGTTTTTT,CASSRTNSDTGELFF
TRBV18,TRBJ2-4,few,NA,TGTGCCAGCTCACCATGGGGGGCCAAAAACATTCAGTACTTC,CASSPWGAKNIQYF
TRBV11-3,TRBJ2-1,NA,NA,TGTGCCAGCAGCTTAGATTCGTTAGCGGCTTACAATGAGCAGTTCTTC,CASSLDSLAAYNEQFF
TRBV29-1,TRBJ2-1,NA,TRBD2,TGCAGCGTTGTAGGGCTAGCGGGCCTTCCCAGGGCTAATGAGCAGTTCTTC,CSVVGLAGLPRANEQFF
TRBV9,TRBJ2-3,few,TRBD2,TGTGCCAGCAGCGTTAGCGGGGGGGGCACAGATACGCAGTATTTT,CASSVSGGGTDTQYF
TRBV29-1,TRBJ2-1,NA,NA,TGCAGCGTTGTGCGAGGGTTATCCTACGAGCACTACTTC,CSVVRGLSYEHYF
TRBV3-1,TRBJ1-2,NA,NA,TGTGCCAGCAGCCCTCAGCGTCACTATGGCTACACCTTC,CASSPQRHYGYTF
TRBV7-6,TRBJ2-1,NA,NA,TGTGCCAGCAGCTTATTTGGAGGGGGTTATGAGCAGTTCTTC,CASSLFGGGYEQFF
TRBV5-6,TRBJ2-2,many,NA,TGTGCCAGCAGCTTGTGGACCGGGGAGCTGTTTTTT,CASSLWTGELFF
TRBV20-1,TRBJ2-3,NA,NA,TGCAGTGCTACAGGGTTAGGGGGTCGAGATACGCAGTATTTT,CSATGLGGRDTQYF
TRBV6-5,TRBJ2-1,few,TRBD2,TGTGCCAGCAGTTCTATTCCTAGCGGGAGCTGGAGCTCCTACAATGAGCAGTTCTTC,CASSSIPSGSWSSYNEQFF
TRBV2,TRBJ2-3,NA,NA,TGTGCCAGAGGACAGAGACCCTTAGCGGTTCCAGATACGCAGTATTTT,CARGQRPLAVPDTQYF
TRBV4-1,TRBJ1-6,NA,NA,TGCGCCAGCAGCCAAGCCCCCGCACTGGGTAGCTCACCCCTCCACTTT,CASSQAPALGSSPLHF
TRBV29-1,TRBJ2-7,few,TRBD1,TGCAGCGTTGAAGCACCGACAGGGGTCGAGCAGTACTTC,CSVEAPTGVEQYF
TRBV9,TRBJ1-4,NA,TRBD1,TGTGCCAGCAGCCCTCGGGACAGAGAATATTCAACTAATGAAAAACTGTTTTTT,CASSPRDREYSTNEKLFF
TRBV20-1,TRBJ2-5,many,NA,TGCAGTGCTAGAGATTGGGAGGGGGCCTCCCAAGAGACCCAGTACTTC,CSARDWEGASQETQYF
TRBV7-9,TRBJ2-7,NA,NA,TGTGCCAGCAGCCCGGTTTCCGCTCCCAGGGCCTACGAGCAGTACTTC,CASSPVSAPRAYEQYF
TRBV29-1,TRBJ1-3,NA,TRBD1,TGCAGCGTTGTCACCGGGACAGGGTCCAGTGGAAACACCATATATTTT,CSVVTGTGSSGNTIYF
TRBV11-3,TRBJ2-4,NA,TRBD1,TGTGCCAGCAGCCGACAGGGTGAGGGAAACATTCAGTACTTC,CASSRQGEGNIQYF
TRBV12-3/TRBV12-4,TRBJ1-1,few,NA,TGTGCCAGCAGTTTGTTGGAAAGGAACACTGAAGCTTTCTTT,CASSLLERNTEAFF
TRBV29-1,TRBJ2-2,many,TRBD1,TGCAGCGTTGCCGGGACAGGGAACACCGGGGAGCTGTTTTTT,CSVAGTGNTGELFF
TRBV7-2,TRBJ2-7,few,NA,TGTGCCAGCAGCTTAGATAGGAGGAGCTACGAGCAGTACTTC,CASSLDRRSYEQYF
TRBV5-6,TRBJ1-2,NA,TRBD1,TGTGCCAGCAGCTTCCCCGGGACAGGATTATATGGCTACACCTTC,CASSFPGTGLYGYTF
TRBV29-1,TRBJ2-5,NA,NA,TGCAGCGCCAAACCCCAGGAGACCCAGTACTTC,CSAKPQETQYF
TRBV28,TRBJ2-7,once,TRBD1,TGTGCCAGCACCATCGCACAGGGGGATAGCTCCTACGAGCAGTACTTC,CASTIAQGDSSYEQYF
TRBV7-9,TRBJ1-4,NA,NA,TGTGCCAGCCACCGAAACCAGAGATGGCCGCTAAAGGTTGAAAAACTGTTTTTT,CASHRNQRWPLKVEKLFF
TRBV12-3/TRBV12-4,TRBJ2-1,NA,TRBD2,TGTGCCAGCAGTATCCTAGCGGGAGATAACGATGAGCAGTTCTTC,CASSILAGDNDEQFF
TRBV5-6,TRBJ2-2,few,NA,TGTGCCAGCAGCTTTAATCTAGGGTGGCCGGCGAACACCGGGGAGCTGTTTTTT,CASSFNLGWPANTGELFF
TRBV2,TRBJ2-4,few,TRBD1,TGTGCCAGCAGAGACAGACAGGGGTCCCCCAAAAACATTCAGTACTTC,CASRDRQGSPKNIQYF
TRBV2,TRBJ2-7,few,NA,TGTGCCAGCAGGGGGACCCGATCCAGCGAGCAGTACTTC,CASRGTRSSEQYF
TRBV29-1,TRBJ1-2,NA,NA,TGCAGCGTTGAATTAGTTGGACGACGGTATGGCTACACCTTC,CSVELVGRRYGYTF
TRBV6-1,TRBJ1-2,few,NA,TGTGCCAGCAGTGAACCCTCCTATGGCTACACCTTC,CASSEPSYGYTF
TRBV28,TRBJ2-7,NA,TRBD2,TGTGCCAGCTCCCGGGTATTAGAGCGGGAGATCCATGAGCAGTACTTC,CASSRVLEREIHEQYF
TRBV10-3,TRBJ2-3,NA,NA,TGTGCCATCAGTGAGGCACGGGCAGATACGCAGTATTTT,CAISEARADTQYF
TRBV28,TRBJ2-7,few,NA,TGTGCCGGCACAAAACAGGGAACCTACGAGCAGTACTTC,CAGTKQGTYEQYF
TRBV21-1,TRBJ2-7,NA,NA,TGTGCCAGCAGCAAAAATAGTTTGATTCCCCAGTACTTC,CASSKNSLIPQYF
TRBV28,TRBJ2-2,NA,TRBD1,TGTGCCAGCAGTGCCTTTGGTGGGACAGGTTTCGCCGGGGAGCTGTTTTTT,CASSAFGGTGFAGELFF
TRBV20-1,TRBJ1-1,NA,NA,TGCAGTGCTAGGGATTTCCGATTTGACACTGAAGCTTTCTTT,CSARDFRFDTEAFF
TRBV28,TRBJ2-2,NA,NA,TGTGCCAGCACTTCAGAGGCAACACCCACCGGGGAGCTGTTTTTT,CASTSEATPTGELFF
TRBV29-1,TRBJ2-7,few,TRBD1,TGCAGCGTTGCAGACAGGGGATCCTACGAGCAGTACTTC,CSVADRGSYEQYF
TRBV5-5,TRBJ2-5,NA,NA,TGTGCCAGCAACCCTTGGGGGGAGACCCAGTACTTC,CASNPWGETQYF
TRBV7-6,TRBJ2-1,NA,TRBD1,TGTGCCAGCAGCTTAGCAGGGACAGCTAGAAAGCAGTTCTTC,CASSLAGTARKQFF
TRBV13,TRBJ2-5,NA,NA,TGTGCCAGCAGCCTCTCCCCAGTTCAGGGTACAGAGACCCAGTACTTC,CASSLSPVQGTETQYF
TRBV20-1,TRBJ2-7,few,NA,TGCAGTGCTAGTGGGGACAACTACGAGCAGTACTTC,CSASGDNYEQYF
TRBV20-1,TRBJ2-7,few,NA,TGCAGTGGGTCAGAAGGACGGTACGAGCAGTACTTC,CSGSEGRYEQYF
TRBV7-2,TRBJ2-3,NA,NA,TGTGCCAGCAGCTTACAACGGAGCACAGATACGCAGTATTTT,CASSLQRSTDTQYF
TRBV12-5,TRBJ1-1,NA,NA,TGTGCTAGTGGCCACGGGAACACTGAAGCTTTCTTT,CASGHGNTEAFF